Below are 6 T cell receptor beta chains sequenced from a single sample in a study of siplizumab effects on memory and regulatory T cells. Generated by immunoSEQ multiplex PCR, the TCRdb table keeps only in-frame clones and is missing some. The table includes over 100,000 clones, 92% detected once. The sample consisted of CD4+ T cells sorted from blood. The receptors derive from a human donor in good health.

V is TRBV6-1 and J is TRBJ2-1, with 9 bases matching TRBD2. The CDR3 loop spans 17 amino acids. V lost 4 bases to trimming and J lost 0 bases; unmatched junction nucleotides: 7. The germline CDR1 and CDR2 sequences are MNHNS and SASEGT. CDR3 protein: CASSVSTSGFSYNEQFF. CDR3 bases: TGTGCCAGCAGTGTGAGTACTAGCGGGTTCTCCTACAATGAGCAGTTCTTC.

This clone was observed once. The chain recombines TRBV28 with TRBJ1-1; D gene unclear. The germline V and J ends were trimmed by 6 bases and 8 bases, with 10 bases remaining between them. The germline CDR1 and CDR2 sequences are MDHEN and SYDVKM. CDR3 length: 11 residues. The CDR3 spells CASSLRLEAFF. The CDR3, as DNA: TGTGCCAGCAGCCTCCGATTGGAAGCTTTCTTT.

CDR3 protein: CASSMRATGPSGQYF. The CDR3 DNA follows: TGTGCCAGTAGTATGCGGGCAACCGGGCCCTCAGGGCAGTACTTC. This chain joins TRBV19 and TRBJ2-7, with D maybe TRBD2 (5 bases). The V gene's germline CDR1 is LNHDA and CDR2 SQIVND (reference sequence). V lost 3 bases, J lost 9 bases, and 21 bases lay in between. CDR3 size: 15 residues.

The rearrangement joins TRBV6-4 to TRBJ1-1, with D unresolved. This CDR3 has 14 residues. Germline V gives CDR1 MRHNA, CDR2 SNTAGT. Between the trimmed V and J ends, which lost 0 bases and 5 bases, there was a span of 10 bases. The CDR3 DNA is TGTGCCAGCAGTGACTCGATATGGGGAACTGAAGCTTTCTTT. Protein sequence: CASSDSIWGTEAFF.

This sequence joins TRBV14 and TRBJ2-7; D not resolved. This CDR3 is built from 13 residues. In germline, CDR1 is SGHDN, CDR2 FVKESK. Trimming pared 6 bases from V and 1 base from J, leaving 10 bases between. The CDR3 reads CASSTAVSYEQYF. The CDR3, as DNA: TGTGCCAGCAGTACCGCGGTTTCCTACGAGCAGTACTTC.

The CDR3 is CASSDDVGLAGQGGELFF. The CDR3 DNA is TGTGCCAGCAGTGACGACGTAGGACTAGCGGGACAGGGCGGGGAGCTGTTTTTT. The chain is built from TRBV2 and TRBJ2-2; TRBD2 matches at 12 bases. CDR1 is SNHLY and CDR2 is FYNNEI in the germline V gene. This CDR3 is 18 amino acids long. V dropped 3 bases and J dropped 7; count of bases not matched to a gene: 12.